This TCR beta chain was sequenced for a study of cytomegalovirus exposure and HLA in healthy donors. The repertoire was sequenced with immunoSEQ multiplex PCR; TCRdb's copy has only in-frame clones and lacks some. The data contain some 140,000 clones, 70% to 85% of them singletons. A remark on this clone: Its cognate antigen is unknown.

Whole-study findings and limits: In vitro, three CMV-associated chains proved specific for CMV antigens. Subsequent analysis of the 120 or so validation repertoires found a tendency for first-cohort TCR clusters to co-occur.

Germline V gene sequence: CDR1 SNHLY, CDR2 FYNNEI. The junction had 5 bases not matched to a gene; V was cut back by 6 bases and J by 3 bases. The CDR3 is 14 residues long. The V call is TRBV2, the J call TRBJ1-1; TRBD1 matches 9 bases. This TCR derives from a young man in good health and CMV-seropositive. The sequenced sample was PBMCs. Here the CDR3 reads CASSGDREDTEAFF. Written as DNA, the CDR3 is TGTGCCAGCAGCGGGGACAGGGAGGACACTGAAGCTTTCTTT. Complete variable domain (other parts from reference TRBV2 and TRBJ1-1): EPEVTQTPSHQVTQMGQEVILRCVPISNHLYFYWYRQILGQKVEFLVSFYNNEISEKSEIFDDQFSVERPDGSNFTLKIRSTKLEDSAMYFCASSGDREDTEAFFGQGTRLTVV.